This TCR beta chain was captured in a study of CD8+ T cells in alopecia areata. About the research overall: Patients received oral tofacitinib, 5 to 10 mg twice daily, for moderate-to-severe alopecia areata. Tofacitinib was given for 6 to 18 months, then stopped for 6 months.

The CDR3 covers 14 residues. CDR1 and CDR2 from the germline V gene are SGHVS and FNYEAQ. The V segment lost 5 bases and the J segment 5 bases; nucleotides outside the gene matches: 6. General study points: TCR sharing was clearer in mice than between patients, perhaps partly owing to patient HLA diversity. For lesional scalp, especially alopecia totalis/universalis, clonality was higher than in normal scalp.

Worth noting for this clone: Its antigen is still unknown.

TCR sequencing used cDNA made by reverse transcription of extracted RNA. Profiling relied on immunoSEQ multiplex PCR, and the TCRdb table lists in-frame clones only, not all of them. The sample shows about 12,000 clones, roughly 55% of them seen only once. From alopecia areata patients, lesional scalp punch biopsies and peripheral blood were collected. The chain joins TRBV7-6 to TRBJ1-1; TRBD1 matches at 9 bases. The receptor's source is a human donor with alopecia areata. Sequenced sample: skin. The CDR3 nucleotides read TGTGCCAGCAGCCCGGGACAGGGAGGAACTGAAGCTTTCTTT. Amino acids: CASSPGQGGTEAFF.